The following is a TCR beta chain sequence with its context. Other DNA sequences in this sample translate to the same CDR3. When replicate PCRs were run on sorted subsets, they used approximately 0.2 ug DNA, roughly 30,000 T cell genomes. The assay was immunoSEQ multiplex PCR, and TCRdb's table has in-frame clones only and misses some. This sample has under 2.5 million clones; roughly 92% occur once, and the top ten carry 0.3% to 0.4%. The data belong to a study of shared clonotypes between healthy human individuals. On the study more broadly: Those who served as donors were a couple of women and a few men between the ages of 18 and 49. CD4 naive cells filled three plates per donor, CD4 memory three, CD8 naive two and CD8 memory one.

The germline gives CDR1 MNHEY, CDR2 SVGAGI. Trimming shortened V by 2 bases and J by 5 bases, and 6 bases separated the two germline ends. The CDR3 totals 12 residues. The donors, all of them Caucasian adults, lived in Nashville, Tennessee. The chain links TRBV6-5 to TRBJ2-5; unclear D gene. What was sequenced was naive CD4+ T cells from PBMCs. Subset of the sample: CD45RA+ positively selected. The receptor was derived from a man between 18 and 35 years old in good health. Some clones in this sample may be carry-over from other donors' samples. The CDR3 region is CASSYGRETQYF. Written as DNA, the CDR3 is TGTGCCAGCAGTTACGGAAGGGAGACCCAGTACTTC.